Detailed here is one TCR beta chain. The data were produced by immunoSEQ multiplex PCR, yet TCRdb's version contains in-frame clones alone and is incomplete. The sample records around 130,000 clones, 93% being singletons. The entry originates in a study of control samples from healthy donors and cancer patients. Trimming removed 6 bases at V and 7 bases at J, with 13 bases between. Germline V gene data show CDR1 as SGHTA and CDR2 as FQGNSA. The CDR3 loop spans 14 amino acids. The TCR comes from a man aged 45-65 years with head and neck cancer. Input material: PBMCs. The rearrangement joins TRBV7-2 to TRBJ1-6; possible D gene TRBD1, 5 bases. The CDR3 sequence is CASRLGRGNSPLHF. In nucleotides, the CDR3 is TGTGCCAGCAGACTGGGACGGGGGAATTCACCCCTCCACTTT.